The entry that follows covers one TCR beta chain sequence. These data come from a study of blood T cells in healthy people across ages. A second PCR, run for about 7 to 11 cycles, used a sample-barcoded 5' primer plus a J-beta primer mix. Each CDR3 protein gets one entry after TCRdb re-called the 5' RACE reads with MiXCR. Among approximately 780,000 distinct CDR3 sequences, around 25% were seen once, and the ten largest hold around 2.9%. The CDR3 length is 16 residues. The germline V gene encodes CDR1 SGHVS and CDR2 FNYEAQ. Trimming removed 0 bases at V and 0 bases at J, with 9 bases between. The draw of peripheral blood yielded 8.5 to 10 milliliters from each donor. The same specimen was also included in a second study, on T cells of mothers and their children.

This receptor was obtained from a boy aged 5 to 17 in good health. The chain couples TRBV7-6 to TRBJ2-1; D gene unclear. Sequenced input: blood. The CDR3 loop reads CASSLAPQSSYNEQFF. The CDR3 DNA follows: TGTGCCAGCAGCTTAGCTCCCCAGAGCTCCTACAATGAGCAGTTCTTC.